A selection of T cell receptor beta chains follows, all from one sample in a study of T cells in tuberculosis. Only in-frame clones appear in the TCRdb table, and some are missing; sequencing was by immunoSEQ multiplex PCR. There are 45,000 or so clones in the sample; about 95% occur only once, and about 3.8% lies in the top ten. Source material: PBMCs. The receptors were sampled from a donor aged 10-35 years with latent tuberculosis or without tuberculosis infection. The CDR3 runs from the conserved cysteine through the conserved F or W. A D gene is named only where the DNA matches it firmly. Size tells how often a clone was seen (once, few, many) or the class of an expanded clone, and some rows leave it out.

j_call: TRBJ1-5; v_call: TRBV4-3; clone_size: .; d_call: TRBD1; cdr3_aa: CASSQDGTGLQPQHF; cdr3_nt: TGCGCCAGCAGCCAAGATGGGACAGGGCTTCAGCCCCAGCATTTT
j_call: TRBJ2-2; v_call: TRBV10-2; clone_size: .; d_call: TRBD1; cdr3_aa: CASRRTGGANTGELFF; cdr3_nt: TGCGCCAGCAGGCGGACAGGGGGCGCGAACACCGGGGAGCTGTTTTTT
j_call: TRBJ2-7; v_call: TRBV6-5; clone_size: .; d_call: .; cdr3_aa: CASSYSPANYEQYF; cdr3_nt: TGTGCCAGCAGTTACTCCCCCGCTAACTACGAGCAGTACTTC
j_call: TRBJ1-1; v_call: TRBV2; clone_size: .; d_call: .; cdr3_aa: CASGLKNTEAFF; cdr3_nt: TGTGCCAGCGGCTTGAAAAACACTGAAGCTTTCTTT
j_call: TRBJ1-2; v_call: TRBV10-3; clone_size: .; d_call: .; cdr3_aa: CAISVGPEAVNYGYTF; cdr3_nt: TGTGCCATCAGTGTTGGGCCAGAAGCAGTTAACTATGGCTACACCTTC
j_call: TRBJ1-6; v_call: TRBV4-1; clone_size: .; d_call: .; cdr3_aa: CASSQEFNGPLHF; cdr3_nt: TGCGCCAGCAGCCAAGAGTTCAACGGACCCCTCCACTTT
j_call: TRBJ1-1; v_call: TRBV20-1; clone_size: .; d_call: .; cdr3_aa: CSALYPEAFF; cdr3_nt: TGCAGTGCCCTTTATCCTGAAGCTTTCTTT
j_call: TRBJ1-1; v_call: TRBV30; clone_size: .; d_call: .; cdr3_aa: CAWIQGGTEAFF; cdr3_nt: TGTGCCTGGATTCAGGGAGGGACTGAAGCTTTCTTT
j_call: TRBJ2-3; v_call: TRBV6-4; clone_size: .; d_call: TRBD2; cdr3_aa: CASRSGGWTDTQYF; cdr3_nt: TGTGCCAGCAGGTCGGGGGGTTGGACAGATACGCAGTATTTT
j_call: TRBJ2-7; v_call: TRBV7-9; clone_size: .; d_call: TRBD1; cdr3_aa: CASSFTGDYEQYF; cdr3_nt: TGTGCCAGCAGCTTCACAGGGGACTACGAGCAGTACTTC
j_call: TRBJ1-4; v_call: TRBV27; clone_size: once; d_call: .; cdr3_aa: CASSFPFTVPKEKLFF; cdr3_nt: TGTGCCAGCAGTTTCCCTTTCACAGTCCCTAAAGAAAAACTGTTTTTT
j_call: TRBJ1-5; v_call: TRBV19; clone_size: .; d_call: .; cdr3_aa: CASSISSIISDQPQHF; cdr3_nt: TGTGCCAGTAGTATCTCTTCAATTATTAGCGATCAGCCCCAGCATTTT
j_call: TRBJ2-7; v_call: TRBV6-1; clone_size: .; d_call: .; cdr3_aa: CASTHPGYQQYF; cdr3_nt: TGTGCCAGCACACATCCGGGGTATCAGCAGTACTTC
j_call: TRBJ1-1; v_call: TRBV29-1; clone_size: .; d_call: .; cdr3_aa: CSVEDRRGSPNTEAFF; cdr3_nt: TGCAGCGTTGAAGATCGAAGGGGGTCTCCAAACACTGAAGCTTTCTTT
j_call: TRBJ2-5; v_call: TRBV7-6; clone_size: .; d_call: TRBD2; cdr3_aa: CASSLGDYYQETQYF; cdr3_nt: TGTGCCAGCAGCTTAGGGGACTACTACCAAGAGACCCAGTACTTC
j_call: TRBJ1-1; v_call: TRBV4-3; clone_size: .; d_call: .; cdr3_aa: CASSQGLEDTEAFF; cdr3_nt: TGCGCCAGCAGCCAAGGACTCGAGGACACTGAAGCTTTCTTT
j_call: TRBJ2-2; v_call: TRBV7-9; clone_size: .; d_call: TRBD1; cdr3_aa: CASSGPGQVPGELFF; cdr3_nt: TGTGCCAGCAGCGGCCCAGGACAGGTCCCCGGGGAGCTGTTTTTT
j_call: TRBJ2-2; v_call: TRBV12-2; clone_size: .; d_call: .; cdr3_aa: CASRYGTATFTGELFF; cdr3_nt: TGTGCAAGTCGCTATGGGACAGCTACTTTCACCGGGGAGCTGTTTTTT
j_call: TRBJ1-2; v_call: TRBV25-1; clone_size: .; d_call: TRBD1; cdr3_aa: CASSESDRGLTHGYTF; cdr3_nt: TGTGCCAGCAGTGAATCTGACAGGGGGCTAACGCATGGCTACACCTTC
j_call: TRBJ1-1; v_call: TRBV5-4; clone_size: .; d_call: .; cdr3_aa: CASSSAGLNTEAFF; cdr3_nt: TGTGCCAGCAGCTCAGCAGGGTTGAACACTGAAGCTTTCTTT
j_call: TRBJ2-7; v_call: TRBV28; clone_size: .; d_call: TRBD1; cdr3_aa: CASRPGDRGLEEQYF; cdr3_nt: TGTGCCAGCAGACCGGGGGACAGGGGCTTGGAAGAGCAGTACTTC
j_call: TRBJ2-3; v_call: TRBV27; clone_size: .; d_call: TRBD2; cdr3_aa: CASSRLGIGGTSTDTQYF; cdr3_nt: TGTGCCAGCAGCCGCCTGGGGATCGGGGGGACTAGCACAGATACGCAGTATTTT
j_call: TRBJ2-1; v_call: TRBV27; clone_size: .; d_call: .; cdr3_aa: CASSLRTRGASFSEQFF; cdr3_nt: TGTGCCAGCAGTTTACGGACACGGGGGGCTTCATTCAGTGAGCAGTTCTTC
j_call: TRBJ1-4; v_call: TRBV27; clone_size: .; d_call: .; cdr3_aa: CASSLVKSGFEKLFF; cdr3_nt: TGTGCCAGCAGTCTGGTAAAGTCAGGGTTTGAAAAACTGTTTTTT
j_call: TRBJ2-6; v_call: TRBV21-1; clone_size: .; d_call: .; cdr3_aa: CASSNFISSGANVLTF; cdr3_nt: TGTGCCAGCAGCAACTTTATCAGCTCTGGGGCCAACGTCCTGACTTTC
j_call: TRBJ2-1; v_call: TRBV3-2; clone_size: .; d_call: .; cdr3_aa: CPRGEQFF; cdr3_nt: TGTCCTCGAGGGGAGCAGTTCTTC
j_call: TRBJ1-1; v_call: TRBV27; clone_size: .; d_call: TRBD1; cdr3_aa: CASSLSGQGARNTEAFF; cdr3_nt: TGTGCCAGCAGTTTATCAGGGCAGGGGGCGCGGAACACTGAAGCTTTCTTT
j_call: TRBJ1-1; v_call: TRBV5-6; clone_size: once; d_call: TRBD1; cdr3_aa: CASSLEMGQGITEAFF; cdr3_nt: TGTGCCAGCAGCTTGGAAATGGGACAGGGTATCACTGAAGCTTTCTTT
j_call: TRBJ1-2; v_call: TRBV4-3; clone_size: .; d_call: .; cdr3_aa: CASSQDGLADYGYTF; cdr3_nt: TGCGCCAGCAGCCAAGATGGGCTGGCAGACTATGGCTACACCTTC
j_call: TRBJ2-7; v_call: TRBV11-3; clone_size: .; d_call: .; cdr3_aa: CASSLGHSYEQYF; cdr3_nt: TGTGCCAGCAGCTTAGGGCACTCCTACGAGCAGTACTTC
j_call: TRBJ1-5; v_call: TRBV5-1; clone_size: .; d_call: TRBD1; cdr3_aa: CASSRTGFEPQHF; cdr3_nt: TGCGCCAGCAGCCGGACAGGGTTCGAGCCCCAGCATTTT
j_call: TRBJ1-5; v_call: TRBV11-3; clone_size: once; d_call: .; cdr3_aa: CATSEGGPNQPQHF; cdr3_nt: TGTGCCACCTCGGAGGGAGGACCCAATCAGCCCCAGCATTTT
j_call: TRBJ1-4; v_call: TRBV30; clone_size: .; d_call: .; cdr3_aa: CAWRQGEWDEKLFF; cdr3_nt: TGTGCCTGGAGGCAGGGTGAATGGGATGAAAAACTGTTTTTT
j_call: TRBJ1-5; v_call: TRBV25-1; clone_size: few; d_call: TRBD1; cdr3_aa: CASSPSTDRGSFQPQHF; cdr3_nt: TGTGCCAGCAGTCCATCGACGGACAGGGGGTCATTTCAGCCCCAGCATTTT
j_call: TRBJ2-7; v_call: TRBV6-5; clone_size: .; d_call: .; cdr3_aa: CASRPTPGQNYEQYF; cdr3_nt: TGTGCCAGCAGACCGACGCCGGGACAAAACTACGAGCAGTACTTC
j_call: TRBJ1-1; v_call: TRBV2; clone_size: .; d_call: .; cdr3_aa: CASTDSRTNTEAFF; cdr3_nt: TGTGCCAGCACCGACAGTAGGACGAACACTGAAGCTTTCTTT
j_call: TRBJ1-4; v_call: TRBV19; clone_size: .; d_call: .; cdr3_aa: CASSTWAATNEKLFF; cdr3_nt: TGTGCCAGTAGTACGTGGGCTGCAACTAATGAAAAACTGTTTTTT
j_call: TRBJ2-7; v_call: TRBV7-2; clone_size: .; d_call: .; cdr3_aa: CASSLDRDPTYEQYF; cdr3_nt: TGTGCCAGCAGCTTAGACAGGGACCCTACCTACGAGCAGTACTTC